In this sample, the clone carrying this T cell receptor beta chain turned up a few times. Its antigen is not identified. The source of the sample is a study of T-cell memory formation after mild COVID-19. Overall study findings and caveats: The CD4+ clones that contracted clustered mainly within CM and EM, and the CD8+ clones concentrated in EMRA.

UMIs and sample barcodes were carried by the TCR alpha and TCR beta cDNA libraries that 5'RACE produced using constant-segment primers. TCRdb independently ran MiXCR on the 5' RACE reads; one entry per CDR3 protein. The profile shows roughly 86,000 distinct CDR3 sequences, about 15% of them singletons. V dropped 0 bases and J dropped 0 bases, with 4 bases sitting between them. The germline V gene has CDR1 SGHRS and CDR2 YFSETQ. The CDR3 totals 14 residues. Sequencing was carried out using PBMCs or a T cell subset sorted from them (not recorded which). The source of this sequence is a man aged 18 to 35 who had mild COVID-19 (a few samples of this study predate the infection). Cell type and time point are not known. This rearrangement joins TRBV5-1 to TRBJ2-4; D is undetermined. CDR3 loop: CASSLGIAKNIQYF. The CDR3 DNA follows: TGCGCCAGCAGCTTGGGGATAGCCAAAAACATTCAGTACTTC.